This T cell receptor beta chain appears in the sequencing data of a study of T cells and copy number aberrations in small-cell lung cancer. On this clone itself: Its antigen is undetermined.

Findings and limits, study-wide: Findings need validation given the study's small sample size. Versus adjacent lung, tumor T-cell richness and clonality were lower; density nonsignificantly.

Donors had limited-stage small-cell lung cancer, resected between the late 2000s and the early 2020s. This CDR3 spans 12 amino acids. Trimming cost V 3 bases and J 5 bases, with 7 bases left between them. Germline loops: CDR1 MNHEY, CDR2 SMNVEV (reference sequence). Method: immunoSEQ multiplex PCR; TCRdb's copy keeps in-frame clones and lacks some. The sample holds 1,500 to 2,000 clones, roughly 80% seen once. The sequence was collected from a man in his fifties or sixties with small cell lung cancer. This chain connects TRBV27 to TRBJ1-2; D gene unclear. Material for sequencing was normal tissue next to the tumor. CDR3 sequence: CASSLVGYGYTF. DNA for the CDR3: TGTGCCAGCAGTTTGGTGGGATATGGCTACACCTTC.